Below are 6 T cell receptor beta chains sequenced from a single sample in a study of blood T cell repertoires in COVID-19. Sequencing used immunoSEQ multiplex PCR; TCRdb keeps in-frame clones, though not all of them. The table lists 250,000 to 300,000 clones, approximately 91% of them singletons. The source material was peripheral blood. The receptors originated from a woman in her sixties or seventies with acute or convalescent COVID-19.

The sample holds one count of this clone. This chain connects TRBV19 to TRBJ1-1, with a possible D match to TRBD1 (6 bases). Germline CDR1 is LNHDA and CDR2 is SQIVND (reference sequence). Trimming shortened V by 3 bases and J by 3 bases, and 17 bases separated the two germline ends. The CDR3 is 16 residues long. CDR3 in amino acids: CASSIRYRVKDTEAFF. DNA of the CDR3: TGTGCCAGTAGTATCCGGTACAGGGTAAAAGACACTGAAGCTTTCTTT.

The chain couples TRBV7-2 to TRBJ2-3, with D tentatively TRBD2 (5 bases). CDR3 length: 13 residues. CDR1 and CDR2 (germline): SGHTA, FQGNSA. Trimming stripped 0 bases from V and 6 bases from J, with 7 bases between. This CDR3 reads CASSLAPGDTQYF. In nucleotides, the CDR3 is TGTGCCAGCAGCTTAGCCCCGGGGGATACGCAGTATTTT.

V and J are TRBV9 and TRBJ2-7; 10 bases align to TRBD1. The CDR3 runs to 16 residues. Unmatched junction bases numbered 12, after V lost 4 bases and J lost 5 bases. Germline CDR1 reads SGDLS; CDR2 reads YYNGEE. Here the CDR3 DNA reads TGTGCCAGCAGCCGAGGTGGGACAGGGGAGATCAACGAGCAGTACTTC. Encoded protein: CASSRGGTGEINEQYF. The variable domain in full, completed from reference TRBV9 and TRBJ2-7, reads DSGVTQTPKHLITATGQRVTLRCSPRSGDLSVYWYQQSLDQGLQFLIQYYNGEERAKGNILERFSAQQFPDLHSELNLSSLELGDSALYFCASSRGGTGEINEQYFGPGTRLTVT.

The V gene is TRBV3-1 (or the pseudogene TRBV3-2), the J gene TRBJ2-7; tentative D call: TRBD1 (6 bases). Germline CDR1 and CDR2: LGHDT and YNNKEL (reference sequence). This CDR3 has 14 amino acids. The ends were cut back, 3 bases at V and 5 bases at J, with 14 bases in the middle. CDR3 region: CASSQWQGRNEQYF. The CDR3 nucleotides read TGTGCCAGCAGCCAGTGGCAGGGGAGAAACGAGCAGTACTTC.

This rearrangement joins TRBV28 to TRBJ2-2; TRBD2 matches 8 bases. This CDR3 region has 14 residues. Germline V lookup: CDR1 MDHEN, CDR2 SYDVKM. Trimming cost V 6 bases and J 5 bases; bases outside gene matches: 5. CDR3 bases: TGTGCCAGCAGCCGTAGCGGGACGACCGGGGAGCTGTTTTTT. This sequence encodes CASSRSGTTGELFF.

J is TRBJ2-7 and V is TRBV7-2; TRBD1 matches 7 bases. The CDR3 extends over 15 amino acids. V shed 0 bases and J 2 bases; nucleotides not matched to a gene: 4. Germline-derived CDR1 and CDR2 are SGHTA and FQGNSA. This chain's CDR3 is CASSLAEGGPYEQYF. The CDR3 nucleotides read TGTGCCAGCAGCTTAGCGGAAGGGGGCCCCTACGAGCAGTACTTC.